This T cell receptor (beta chain) was found in a study of long-term antiretroviral therapy in people with HIV. To note about this clone: The antigen is unknown.

Version v3.0 of the immunoSEQ assay was performed at survey level. Sequenced by immunoSEQ multiplex PCR; TCRdb stores in-frame clones only, minus some. The sample records more than 20,000 clones, about 87% being singletons. This CDR3 has 14 residues. Germline lookup yields CDR1 SGHDT and CDR2 YYEEEE. V lost 2 bases and J 0 bases, leaving 9 bases between the germline ends. Study-level points and caveats: Pre-ART expanded TRB clones stayed dominant throughout, though often decreasing after ART. The ART regimens used between about 2003 and 2018 may be less effective than current ones. Comparison with controls showed narrower CDR3 length ranges in HIV repertoires.

The material sequenced was unsorted PBMCs, taken 1.8 years before starting antiretroviral therapy. This sequence was found in a man aged 50-60 years with HIV. The chain carries TRBV5-6 and TRBJ2-7; TRBD2 is a possible D gene (6 bases). The CDR3 DNA is TGTGCCAGCAGCTTCCCTAGCGTCTCCTACGAGCAGTACTTC. Amino acid sequence: CASSFPSVSYEQYF.